A selection of T cell receptor beta chains follows, all from one sample in a study of shared clonotypes between healthy human individuals. TCRdb's table, derived via immunoSEQ multiplex PCR, lists solely in-frame clones and lacks some. The sample has millions of clones, approximately 92% seen once. The sequenced material came from naive CD4+ T cells sorted from blood. These receptors came from a man in his late teens or twenties in good health. Both conserved end residues are part of each CDR3. The D gene is left open where the match is weak. Only part of the rows carry a size: once, few, many, or a class if the clone is expanded.

>TRBV5-1|-|TRBJ2-7|-
TGCGCCAGCAGTCCAGATATACTCTCCTACGAGCAGTACTTC
CASSPDILSYEQYF
>TRBV6-6|TRBD1|TRBJ2-7|-
TGTGCCAGCACCCCAGGGGGCCTAAGCTCCTACGAGCAGTACTTC
CASTPGGLSSYEQYF
>TRBV10-3|TRBD1|TRBJ1-2|once
TGTGCCATCAGTTACCTAGGACAGGACTATGGCTACACCTTC
CAISYLGQDYGYTF
>TRBV6-4|TRBD1|TRBJ2-7|-
TGTGCCAGCAGTGTCGAACAGGGGGCTAGCTACGAGCAGTACTTC
CASSVEQGASYEQYF
>TRBV11-2|-|TRBJ2-5|-
TGTGCCAGCAGCTTAGGTCCTATGGGTCAAGAGACCCAGTACTTC
CASSLGPMGQETQYF
>TRBV7-6|TRBD1|TRBJ1-2|-
TGTGCCAGCAGCTTGGGGGACAGTACTCACTATGGCTACACCTTC
CASSLGDSTHYGYTF
>TRBV7-2|-|TRBJ1-6|-
TGTGCCAGCAGCTTGAGGGGGACTAATTCACCCCTCCACTTT
CASSLRGTNSPLHF
>TRBV28|-|TRBJ1-3|-
TGTGCCAGCAGTTCCCGGACCTCGGGCGCTGGAAACACCATATATTTT
CASSSRTSGAGNTIYF
>TRBV6-1|TRBD1|TRBJ1-2|-
TGTGCCAGCAGTGGAGGAGGGACAGGGGTGGGTGGCTACACCTTC
CASSGGGTGVGGYTF
>TRBV11-2|-|TRBJ1-2|-
TGTGCCAGCAGCTCCGGGGCGAGGAGTGGCTACACCTTC
CASSSGARSGYTF
>TRBV29-1|TRBD2|TRBJ2-1|-
TGCAGCGTTGAGGCGCGACTACAAAAAGAGCGGGAGAGCTCCTACAATGAGCAGTTCTTC
CSVEARLQKERESSYNEQFF
>TRBV14|-|TRBJ1-2|-
TGTGCCAGCAGCCAAGAAGAAGGGTTGATCTATGGCTACACCTTC
CASSQEEGLIYGYTF
>TRBV6-1|-|TRBJ1-2|-
TGTGCCAGCAGTGATTGGGCAGTTAACTATGGCTACACCTTC
CASSDWAVNYGYTF
>TRBV5-1|TRBD2|TRBJ2-7|-
TGCGCCAGCAGCGCCAGACTAGCGGGGGAGACCTACGAGCAGTACTTC
CASSARLAGETYEQYF
>TRBV29-1|TRBD1|TRBJ2-1|-
TGCAGCGCCCGGGACAGGGGGCGTAATGAGCAGTTCTTC
CSARDRGRNEQFF
>TRBV25-1|-|TRBJ1-6|-
TGTGCCAGCAGTGAGGGGAGCTCCTATAATTCACCCCTCCACTTT
CASSEGSSYNSPLHF
>TRBV7-9|-|TRBJ2-5|-
TGTGCCAGCAGCTTGGCTAGTCCCCTGTCTCTTGAGACCCAGTACTTC
CASSLASPLSLETQYF
>TRBV19|-|TRBJ1-1|once
TGTGCCAGTAGTAAGGCAGGGAATATGGCGCGCACTGAAGCTTTCTTT
CASSKAGNMARTEAFF
>TRBV11-2|-|TRBJ1-2|-
TGTGCCAGCAGCCTTAACCCACAGGGTTATGGCTACACCTTC
CASSLNPQGYGYTF
>TRBV4-3|-|TRBJ2-3|-
TGCGCCAGCAGCCAAGGTTGGGGCACAGATACGCAGTATTTT
CASSQGWGTDTQYF
>TRBV6-1|-|TRBJ1-4|-
TGTGCCAGCACCATGAACCCGGGAGCAGAAAAACTGTTTTTT
CASTMNPGAEKLFF
>TRBV21-1|-|TRBJ1-6|-
TGTGCCAGCAGCAAAGGTGGGGATTCCTATAATTCACCCCTCCACTTT
CASSKGGDSYNSPLHF
>TRBV27|TRBD1|TRBJ2-7|few
TGTGCCAGCAGCTCGGGGACAGGGGTGAACGAGCAGTACTTC
CASSSGTGVNEQYF
>TRBV5-4|TRBD1|TRBJ2-7|-
TGTGCCAGCAGTCGGGACAGGGGCGAGCAGTACTTC
CASSRDRGEQYF
>TRBV29-1|TRBD1|TRBJ2-3|once
TGCAGCGTTGCCGGGACAGCTAGCACAGATACGCAGTATTTT
CSVAGTASTDTQYF